Shown below are 16 T cell receptor beta chains from a single sample sequenced in a study of metastatic and nonmetastatic thyroid tumors. TCRdb called clones again from the PCR reads with MiXCR. The sample lists approximately 24,000 clones; 20% to 25% were seen once. Each patient came to thyroid surgery without any prior treatment (of any kind). The sequenced material came from blood. These receptors were collected from a male donor with papillary thyroid cancer or a benign thyroid nodule (not recorded which). Some clones in this sample may be carry-over from other donors' samples.

This clone was seen repeatedly, ten times or more. This rearrangement joins TRBV20-1 to TRBJ2-6; D is unclear. Germline V lookup: CDR1 DFQATT, CDR2 SNEGSKA (reference sequence). CDR3 length equals 14 residues. Trimming pared 6 bases from V and 2 bases from J, leaving 11 bases between. For the CDR3, the DNA is TGCAGTGCCATGACACAACCTGGGGCCAACGTCCTGACTTTC. Encoded protein: CSAMTQPGANVLTF.

At least ten counts were recorded for this clone. The gene calls are TRBV20-1 and TRBJ2-1; a possible D gene is TRBD1 (5 bases). CDR1 and CDR2 from the germline V gene are DFQATT and SNEGSKA (reference sequence). This CDR3 has 14 amino acids. The V end lost 6 bases, the J end lost 8 bases, and 20 bases lay between the germline ends. The CDR3 spells CSASSTVNSDEQFF. CDR3 sequence (DNA): TGCAGTGCCAGTTCGACAGTTAACAGCGATGAGCAGTTCTTC.

In its sample, this clone is medium-sized. The rearrangement uses TRBV11-3 and TRBJ2-7; TRBD1 is a possible D gene (5 bases). Germline V CDR1 and CDR2: SGHNT, YENEEA. V gave up 3 bases and J gave up 6 bases, with 12 bases separating them. The CDR3 is made up of 13 amino acids. CDR3: CASSLFRAAEQYF. CDR3 nucleotides: TGTGCCAGCAGCTTGTTCAGGGCCGCCGAGCAGTACTTC.

Concerning this clone itself: At one end, the junction sequence differs from germline, possibly due to a read error. This chain joins TRBV14 and TRBJ1-1; D gene uncertain. The CDR3 sequence is 13 residues long. Per germline, CDR1 SGHDN and CDR2 FVKESK. CDR3 coding DNA: TGTGCCAGGAGCCACTACCGCCACACTGAAGCTTTCTTT. Residues: CARSHYRHTEAFF.

For this clone: One junction end disagrees with the germline gene, perhaps due to a read error. The chain uses TRBV5-1 and TRBJ2-3; 7 bases agree with TRBD1. The CDR3 has 14 amino acids. Per germline, CDR1 SGHRS and CDR2 YFSETQ. CDR3 amino acids: CASSSQGVLDSQNF. CDR3 in DNA: TGCGCCAGCAGCTCCCAGGGGGTGTTAGATTCGCAGAATTTT.

This clone is termed medium-sized. V gene TRBV4-1 combines with J gene TRBJ1-6; D gene ambiguous. Trimming left V 3 bases short and J 12 bases short, with 12 bases between. CDR3 size: 13 residues. Per the germline V gene, CDR1 is MGHRA and CDR2 is YSYEKL. CDR3 DNA: TGCGCCAGCAGCCACGCGGTTCGGGGACCCCTCCACTTT. This encodes CASSHAVRGPLHF.

This clone was seen repeatedly, ten times or more. The rearrangement links TRBV7-2 to TRBJ2-7; 12 nucleotides line up with TRBD1. The CDR3 runs 15 residues. V gave up 5 bases and J gave up 8 bases; unmatched junction bases: 10. Looked up from germline, CDR1 is SGHTA and CDR2 is FQGNSA. The CDR3 here is CASSVQGTGGDKQYF. CDR3 bases: TGTGCCAGCAGCGTACAAGGGACAGGGGGCGATAAGCAGTACTTC.

In its sample, this clone was seen many times. The rearrangement links TRBV4-3 to TRBJ1-2; D ambiguous. This CDR3 is 16 amino acids long. The germline gives CDR1 LGHNA, CDR2 YSLEER. Trimming removed 1 base from V and 2 bases from J, with 14 bases in between. The CDR3: CASSQAPTERNYGYTF. CDR3 bases: TGCGCCAGCAGCCAAGCCCCCACAGAGAGGAACTATGGCTACACCTTC.

This clone was observed many times. The rearrangement links TRBV19 to TRBJ1-4, with D possibly being TRBD1 (6 bases). This CDR3 is built from 15 residues. The ends were cut back, 3 bases at V and 7 bases at J, with 15 bases in the middle. CDR1 is LNHDA, CDR2 SQIVND, per germline (reference sequence). This CDR3 reads CASSMGGAGSEKLFF. The CDR3, as DNA: TGTGCCAGTAGTATGGGGGGGGCCGGCAGTGAAAAACTGTTTTTT.

This clone was counted many times. The chain combines TRBV7-9 with TRBJ2-5; 7 nucleotides align to TRBD1. This CDR3 contains 13 residues. CDR1 and CDR2 from the germline V gene are SEHNR and FQNEAQ (reference sequence). V was pared by 6 bases and J by 5 bases, with 6 bases of the junction left unmatched. The CDR3 DNA follows: TGTGCCAGCAGATCAGGGGGTGCGGAGACCCAGTACTTC. Translation: CASRSGGAETQYF.

This rearrangement joins TRBV20-1 to TRBJ2-6; TRBD1 is a possible D gene (6 bases). Trimming pared 6 bases from V and 2 bases from J, leaving 14 bases between. This CDR3 spans 15 amino acids. The germline CDR1 and CDR2 sequences are DFQATT and SNEGSKA (reference sequence). Written as DNA, the CDR3 is TGCAGTGCACAGACGGACAGAACTGGGGCCAACGTCCTGACTTTC. Translated, it gives CSAQTDRTGANVLTF.

This clone occurred many times. V is TRBV24-1 and J is TRBJ1-4; 9 bases are a match to TRBD1. CDR3 length equals 14 residues. Germline trimming cut 4 bases from V and 4 bases from J; bases unmatched to any gene: 0. CDR1 and CDR2 from the germline V gene are KGHDR and SFDVKD. CDR3 DNA: TGTGCCACCAGTGAGGGACAGGGTAATGAAAAACTGTTTTTT. This encodes CATSEGQGNEKLFF.

This clone was detected ten times or more. The rearrangement joins TRBV5-5 to TRBJ1-5, with D maybe TRBD1 (5 bases). The CDR3 totals 16 residues. CDR1 and CDR2 from the germline V gene are SGHKS and YYEKEE (reference sequence). Trimming took 6 bases from V and 0 from J, leaving 16 bases between them. The CDR3 DNA sequence: TGTGCCAGCACCCTGGGGCTGGGATATAGCAATCAGCCCCAGCATTTT. Encoded protein: CASTLGLGYSNQPQHF.

In this sample, this clone turned up many times. The chain links TRBV7-3 to TRBJ1-1, with D tentatively TRBD1 (5 bases). CDR3 length equals 14 residues. Trimming removed 3 bases from V and 2 bases from J, with 10 bases in between. Looked up from germline, CDR1 is SGHTA and CDR2 is FQGTGA. The CDR3 DNA reads TGTGCCAGCAGCTTCGGGGGACCCAACACTGAAGCTTTCTTT. Translating it yields CASSFGGPNTEAFF.

This clone was observed at least ten times. A read error may explain this, as a much larger clone is one base away. The CDR3 here is CASSYSIVAAGSSDTQYF. CDR3 nucleotides: TGTGCCAGCAGTTACTCGATAGTGGCAGCGGGGTCTTCAGATACGCAGTATTTT. The V gene is TRBV6-2 or TRBV6-3, the J gene TRBJ2-3, with TRBD2 matching 7 bases. Germline V lookup: CDR1 MNHEY, CDR2 SVGEGT. The CDR3 contains 18 residues. The junction had 13 bases not matched to a gene; V was cut back by 0 bases and J by 4 bases.

The rearrangement uses TRBV20-1 and TRBJ2-2; 7 nucleotides line up with TRBD1. The trim removed 4 bases at V and 2 bases at J, leaving 4 bases unmatched. CDR3 length: 14 amino acids. Per germline, CDR1 DFQATT and CDR2 SNEGSKA (reference sequence). CDR3 sequence (DNA): TGCAGTGCTAAAACAGGGGCAAACACCGGGGAGCTGTTTTTT. It codes for CSAKTGANTGELFF.